The present entry profiles one T cell receptor beta chain with its context. The data were obtained in a study of T cell changes during pregnancy in multiple sclerosis. Sequenced by immunoSEQ multiplex PCR; TCRdb stores in-frame clones only, minus some. The sample lists more than 35,000 clones; 90% to 95% were seen once. V gave up 3 bases and J gave up 7 bases; unmatched junction bases: 8. CDR3 length: 14 amino acids. The germline V gene has CDR1 SEHNR and CDR2 FQNEAQ (reference sequence). This sequence was found in a female donor in good health, enrolled as a control in a pregnancy study. The sample in question was CD4+ T cells from peripheral blood mononuclear cells, obtained in the third trimester of pregnancy. The J gene is TRBJ2-7, the V gene TRBV7-9; 8 nucleotides match TRBD1. For the CDR3, the DNA is TGTGCCAGCAGCTTGCTGGACAGGGCGGGAGAGCAGTACTTC. This codes for CASSLLDRAGEQYF.